What follows are 29 T cell receptor beta chains derived from one specimen sequenced in a study of T cell repertoires in aging, cancer and after chemotherapy. The template was genomic DNA from peripheral blood, not RNA. A mixed TRB-A/B primer pool amplified rearranged TRB by multiplex touch-down PCR. Via MiXCR, TCRdb re-called the multiplex PCR reads, giving one row per CDR3 protein. The sample records 5,000 to 6,500 distinct CDR3 sequences, roughly 39% being singletons. The specimen was blood. The receptors were gathered from a human donor with a blood cancer.

This clonotype was detected a few times. The chain combines TRBV7-6 with TRBJ2-1; D is unresolved. V lost 4 bases, J lost 1 base, and 11 bases lay in between. The CDR3 sequence is 15 residues long. Germline assignment: CDR1 SGHVS and CDR2 FNYEAQ. DNA for the CDR3: TGTGCCAGCAGCTCAGACTGGGGATCCTACAATGAGCAGTTCTTC. Translating it yields CASSSDWGSYNEQFF.

This clonotype was observed a few times. This rearrangement joins TRBV6-1 to TRBJ2-7, with D uncertain. Germline lookup yields CDR1 MNHNS and CDR2 SASEGT. The CDR3 totals 12 residues. V was clipped by 2 bases and J by 3 bases, with 5 bases between them. In DNA, the CDR3 is TGTGCCAGCAGTGAATTGGTCTACGAGCAGTACTTC. Residues: CASSELVYEQYF.

The rearrangement uses TRBV20-1 and TRBJ2-2; D is possibly TRBD1 (6 bases). Trimming took off 2 bases at V and 7 bases at J, with 14 bases between the two ends. Per germline, CDR1 DFQATT and CDR2 SNEGSKA (reference sequence). CDR3 size: 14 residues. Written as DNA, the CDR3 is TGCAGTGCTAGAAGAAACAGGGTGGGCGGGGAGCTGTTTTTT. It codes for CSARRNRVGGELFF.

The CDR3 loop is CASSRGQNQETQYF. The CDR3 DNA follows: TGTGCCAGCAGCCGTGGACAGAATCAAGAGACCCAGTACTTC. This chain links TRBV13 with TRBJ2-5; D may be TRBD1 (6 bases). V lost 5 bases and J 2 bases, leaving 12 bases between the germline ends. CDR1 and CDR2 from the germline V gene are PRHDT and FYEKMQ (reference sequence). The CDR3 length is 14 residues. Full variable domain (remainder filled in from reference TRBV13 and TRBJ2-5): AAGVIQSPRHLIKEKRETATLKCYPIPRHDTVYWYQQGPGQDPQFLISFYEKMQSDKGSIPDRFSAQQFSDYHSELNMSSLELGDSALYFCASSRGQNQETQYFGPGTRLLVL.

This clonotype was recorded a few times. The chain combines TRBV20-1 with TRBJ2-3; 13 bases are shared with TRBD2. CDR3 length: 18 amino acids. Trimming removed 6 bases from V and 2 bases from J; junction bases left unmatched: 14. The germline gives CDR1 DFQATT, CDR2 SNEGSKA (reference sequence). DNA of the CDR3: TGCAGTGCGGCATCGGGACTAGCGGGAACGGGGGTCACAGATACGCAGTATTTT. Translating gives CSAASGLAGTGVTDTQYF.

A word on this clonotype: A much larger clone sits a single nucleotide away, making a read error possible. This chain connects TRBV6-5 to TRBJ2-1; D could derive from TRBD1 or TRBD2 (5 bases each). Per the germline V gene, CDR1 is MNHEY and CDR2 is SVGAGI. The CDR3 sequence is 13 residues long. The germline V and J ends were trimmed by 2 bases and 10 bases, with 12 bases remaining between them. The CDR3 DNA is TGTGCCAGCAGTTACGTGGGGACCTACGAGCAGTTCTTC. Translation gives CASSYVGTYEQFF.

The rearrangement links TRBV6-6 to TRBJ1-3; TRBD1 is a possible D gene (5 bases). There are 15 residues in the CDR3. Germline V CDR1 and CDR2: MNHNY, SVGAGI (reference sequence). Trimming took 7 bases from V and 4 from J, leaving 17 bases between them. CDR3 residues: CASMVERGRGNTIYF. The CDR3 region has the DNA TGTGCCAGCATGGTGGAAAGGGGTAGAGGAAACACCATATATTTT.

V and J are TRBV12-3 or TRBV12-4 and TRBJ1-5, with D perhaps TRBD1 (6 bases). V was shortened by 6 bases and J by 1 base, with 16 bases between the two germline ends. The CDR3 runs to 16 residues. The CDR3 region is CASRPSSRGSNQPQHF. The CDR3 DNA is TGTGCCAGCAGACCATCCTCTAGGGGGAGCAATCAGCCCCAGCATTTT.

The rearrangement links TRBV19 to TRBJ2-1, with 12 nucleotides matching TRBD2. This CDR3 is built from 15 residues. After removal of 3 bases from V and 6 bases from J, the junction contained 3 bases not matched to a gene. Per the germline V gene, CDR1 is LNHDA and CDR2 is SQIVND (reference sequence). The CDR3, as DNA: TGTGCCAGTAGTATGGAACTAGCGGGAGGCAATGAGCAGTTCTTC. Protein sequence: CASSMELAGGNEQFF. The full variable domain, its missing parts supplied by reference TRBV19 and TRBJ2-1, is DGGITQSPKYLFRKEGQNVTLSCEQNLNHDAMYWYRQDPGQGLRLIYYSQIVNDFQKGDIAEGYSVSREKKESFPLTVTSAQKNPTAFYLCASSMELAGGNEQFFGPGTRLTVL.

Judged by abundance, this clonotype is medium-sized. The rearrangement joins TRBV29-1 to TRBJ2-1, with 7 bases fitting TRBD1. The germline gives CDR1 SQVTM, CDR2 ANQGSEA. This CDR3 contains 15 residues. The V segment lost 6 bases and the J segment 4 bases; nucleotides outside the gene matches: 12. CDR3: CSVTKGTAPYNEQFF. The DNA for the CDR3 is TGCAGCGTCACGAAGGGGACAGCTCCGTACAATGAGCAGTTCTTC.

The table lists this clonotype with a few counts. V is TRBV20-1 and J is TRBJ2-7; 12 bases are shared with TRBD2. The CDR3 loop spans 16 amino acids. From germline, CDR1 is DFQATT and CDR2 SNEGSKA (reference sequence). With V trimmed by 5 bases and J by 6 bases, 14 bases remained unmatched. This CDR3 reads CSAGASSGRAFGEQYF. Here the CDR3 DNA reads TGCAGTGCTGGCGCCTCTAGCGGGAGGGCCTTCGGCGAGCAGTACTTC.

This clonotype has a handful of counts. This chain connects TRBV5-4 to TRBJ2-3; D gene uncertain. V was clipped by 1 base and J by 4 bases, with 7 bases between them. The CDR3 consists of 13 residues. Germline V gene sequence: CDR1 SGHNT, CDR2 YYREEE (reference sequence). The CDR3 region is CASSLTGPDTQYF. CDR3 nucleotide sequence: TGTGCCAGCAGCTTGACGGGCCCAGATACGCAGTATTTT.

The chain has TRBV18 and TRBJ2-3; D possibly corresponds to TRBD1 (5 bases). The CDR3 has 16 residues. CDR1 and CDR2 from the germline V gene are KGHSH and LQKENI. V was clipped by 8 bases and J by 0 bases, with 18 bases between them. The CDR3, as DNA: TGTGCCAGCAGCTTCCCCTTGACAGCTAGCACAGATACGCAGTATTTT. Residues: CASSFPLTASTDTQYF.

The gene calls are TRBV6-5 and TRBJ2-7, with D perhaps TRBD1 or TRBD2 (5 bases each). Trimming stripped 6 bases from V and 8 bases from J, with 17 bases between. The CDR3 contains 13 residues. Germline CDR1 is MNHEY and CDR2 is SVGAGI. The CDR3 DNA is TGTGCCAGCAGCAGGGAGCTGGGGCCTAAGCAGTACTTC. Its protein is CASSRELGPKQYF.

The chain is built from TRBV19 and TRBJ2-2, with D perhaps TRBD2 (6 bases). The CDR3 consists of 14 residues. V lost 7 bases and J lost 5, with 14 bases in between. Per the germline V gene, CDR1 is LNHDA and CDR2 is SQIVND (reference sequence). The CDR3 bases are TGTGCCAGTACCCCGGCGGGATTGACCGGGGAGCTGTTTTTT. Its protein product is CASTPAGLTGELFF.

This chain connects TRBV5-1 to TRBJ1-1, with D possibly TRBD1 on 6 matching bases. V lost 4 bases to trimming and J lost 4 bases, with 14 bases between them. The germline V gene encodes CDR1 SGHRS and CDR2 YFSETQ. The CDR3 length is 14 residues. The DNA for the CDR3 is TGCGCCAGCAGCCCCGATAGGGGGGTCACTGAAGCTTTCTTT. Its protein is CASSPDRGVTEAFF.

This clonotype was recorded a few times. The chain joins TRBV27 to TRBJ1-5, with D hard to call. This CDR3 comprises 14 residues. Trimming cost V 6 bases and J 0 bases, with 9 bases left between them. Germline lookup yields CDR1 MNHEY and CDR2 SMNVEV (reference sequence). CDR3 in DNA: TGTGCCAGCAGAGCAGGTTATAGCAATCAGCCCCAGCATTTT. Its translation: CASRAGYSNQPQHF.

The chain couples TRBV19 to TRBJ2-1; 7 bases map to TRBD2. The junction had 10 bases not matched to a gene; V was cut back by 5 bases and J by 0 bases. Per the germline V gene, CDR1 is LNHDA and CDR2 is SQIVND (reference sequence). This CDR3 has 17 residues. In DNA, the CDR3 is TGTGCCAGTAGTCCCCTCGGGGGGAGCAGCTCCTACAATGAGCAGTTCTTC. Protein product: CASSPLGGSSSYNEQFF. The entire variable domain, with the rest obtained from reference TRBV19 and TRBJ2-1, is as follows: DGGITQSPKYLFRKEGQNVTLSCEQNLNHDAMYWYRQDPGQGLRLIYYSQIVNDFQKGDIAEGYSVSREKKESFPLTVTSAQKNPTAFYLCASSPLGGSSSYNEQFFGPGTRLTVL.

This sequence joins TRBV7-9 and TRBJ2-5, with a weak D call TRBD2 (5 bases). CDR3 length: 15 amino acids. Per the germline V gene, CDR1 is SEHNR and CDR2 is FQNEAQ (reference sequence). Trimming removed 4 bases from V and 3 bases from J, with 15 bases in between. The CDR3 nucleotides are TGTGCCAGCAGCTCAACTGACTATCCCAAAGAGACCCAGTACTTC. Translated: CASSSTDYPKETQYF.

This chain links TRBV10-3 with TRBJ2-3; TRBD2 is a possible D gene (6 bases). The CDR3 extends over 16 amino acids. V shed 0 bases and J shed 2 bases, with 12 bases lying between them. Germline V gene lookup returns CDR1 ENHRY and CDR2 SYGVKD. CDR3 protein: CAISESWGRNTDTQYF. CDR3 bases: TGTGCCATCAGTGAGTCGTGGGGGAGGAACACAGATACGCAGTATTTT.

The chain couples TRBV6-1 to TRBJ2-7; D is ambiguous. The CDR3 has 11 amino acids. CDR1 is MNHNS, CDR2 SASEGT, per germline. V lost 7 bases and J 2 bases, leaving 6 bases between the germline ends. CDR3 protein: CASTDTYEQYF. The CDR3 DNA reads as TGTGCCAGCACCGACACCTACGAGCAGTACTTC.

This clonotype has only a few counts. The chain combines TRBV19 with TRBJ2-2, with TRBD1 identical over 8 bases. The CDR3 contains 16 residues. V lost 5 bases, J lost 6 bases, and 11 bases stayed unmatched. Germline V gene sequence: CDR1 LNHDA, CDR2 SQIVND (reference sequence). CDR3 residues: CASSSLGQGRAGELFF. DNA for the CDR3: TGTGCCAGTAGTTCCCTAGGACAGGGAAGGGCCGGGGAGCTGTTTTTT.

The count of this clonotype is one. This chain connects TRBV20-1 to TRBJ2-1, with 7 positions matching TRBD2. Germline V gene data show CDR1 as DFQATT and CDR2 as SNEGSKA (reference sequence). The CDR3 covers 12 residues. V shed 6 bases, J shed 14 bases, and the junction held 13 bases outside the gene matches. The DNA of the CDR3 is TGCAGTGCAGAACTAGCGACCGGTTACAAGTTCTTC. Translation gives CSAELATGYKFF.

This clonotype showed up just a few times. This chain's CDR3 is CASSEGLAGLAYEQYF. CDR3 DNA sequence: TGTGCCAGCAGTGAAGGATTAGCGGGACTTGCCTACGAGCAGTACTTC. The rearrangement joins TRBV6-1 to TRBJ2-7, with 8 bases that match TRBD2. The CDR3 sequence is 16 residues long. The germline CDR1 and CDR2 sequences are MNHNS and SASEGT. The ends lost 1 base at V and 2 bases at J; junction bases unmatched: 7.

This clonotype is categorized as medium-sized. The chain joins TRBV5-6 to TRBJ2-3, with 9 nucleotides matching TRBD2. The CDR3 is 16 residues long. V gave up 4 bases and J gave up 3 bases; unmatched junction bases: 9. The germline gives CDR1 SGHDT, CDR2 YYEEEE. The CDR3 spells CASSLLGSGSTDTQYF. The CDR3 DNA is TGTGCCAGCAGCCTGCTAGGTAGCGGGAGTACAGATACGCAGTATTTT.

V and J are TRBV18 and TRBJ1-3; D uncertain. CDR3 size: 15 residues. Germline CDR1 is KGHSH and CDR2 is LQKENI. The V end was cut by 0 bases, the J end by 2 bases, with 8 bases between. This CDR3 reads CASSPPIRAGNTIYF. DNA for the CDR3: TGTGCCAGCTCACCACCGATCCGGGCTGGAAACACCATATATTTT.

Turning to this clonotype: A read error may be the cause here, since a much bigger clone is one base away. The rearrangement uses TRBV27 and TRBJ2-7, with D uncertain. The V gene lost 1 base and the J gene lost 3 bases, with 13 bases spanning the gap. Germline loops: CDR1 MNHEY, CDR2 SMNVEV (reference sequence). This CDR3 region has 15 residues. CDR3 loop: CASSLFGGCLYEQYF. CDR3 DNA: TGTGCCAGCAGTTTATTTGGCGGATGCCTCTACGAGCAGTACTTC.

The gene calls are TRBV6-1 and TRBJ1-2; D remains unclear. The CDR3 totals 12 residues. V was shortened by 7 bases and J by 4 bases, with 10 bases between the two germline ends. CDR1 and CDR2 (germline): MNHNS, SASEGT. CDR3 DNA: TGTGCCAGCACGAGGGAGTTCTATGGCTACACCTTC. Its translation is CASTREFYGYTF.

The chain joins TRBV6-6 to TRBJ2-4; 7 nucleotides match TRBD1. CDR1 and CDR2 (germline): MNHNY, SVGAGI (reference sequence). The CDR3 covers 17 residues. J was trimmed by 0 bases and V by 5 bases; bases with no gene match: 10. CDR3 nucleotide sequence: TGTGCCAGCAGTACCCCGGGACAGCTTTTAGCCAAAAACATTCAGTACTTC. The encoded protein is CASSTPGQLLAKNIQYF.